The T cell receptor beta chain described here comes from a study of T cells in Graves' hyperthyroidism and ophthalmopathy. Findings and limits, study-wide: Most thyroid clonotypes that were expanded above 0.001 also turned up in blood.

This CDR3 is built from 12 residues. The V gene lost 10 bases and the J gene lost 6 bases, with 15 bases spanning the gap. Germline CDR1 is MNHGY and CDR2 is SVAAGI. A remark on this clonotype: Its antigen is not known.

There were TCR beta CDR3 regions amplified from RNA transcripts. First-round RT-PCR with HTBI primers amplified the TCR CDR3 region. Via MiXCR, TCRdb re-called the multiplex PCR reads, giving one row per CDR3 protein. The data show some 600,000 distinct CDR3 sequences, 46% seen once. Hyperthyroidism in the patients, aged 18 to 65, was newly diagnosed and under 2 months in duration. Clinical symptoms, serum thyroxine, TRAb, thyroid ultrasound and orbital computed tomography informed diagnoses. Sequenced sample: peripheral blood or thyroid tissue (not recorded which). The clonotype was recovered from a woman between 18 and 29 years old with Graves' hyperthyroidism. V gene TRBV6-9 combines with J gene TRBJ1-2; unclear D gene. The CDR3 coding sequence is TGTGCCATTGAGGTGGGGTCGAATGGCTACACCTTC. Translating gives CAIEVGSNGYTF.